This TCR beta chain was sequenced for a study of cytomegalovirus exposure and HLA in healthy donors. With 60 Vbeta and 13 Jbeta primers, the PCR was carried out. Under the authors' procedure: Tens of millions of unique TCR beta chains, about 10 million of them shared, were counted by a later analysis. TCRdb's copy holds only in-frame clones and misses some; the assay was immunoSEQ multiplex PCR. V and J calls and clone size are as listed in that table; D and trimming were resolved from the DNA. The sample shows around 40,000 clones, approximately 75% of them seen only once. The CDR3 sequence is 12 residues long. Germline lookup yields CDR1 LNHDA and CDR2 SQIVND (reference sequence). Trimming at V came to 10 bases and at J to 3 bases, leaving 3 bases not matched to a gene. The study's findings and limits: The investigators catalogued 150 to 200 TCR beta chains as cytomegalovirus-associated.

To note about this clone: Its antigen is undetermined.

The V and J genes are TRBV19 and TRBJ1-1; 9 positions match TRBD1. The source of this sequence is a man younger than 45 in good health and CMV-seronegative. The sequenced material came from PBMCs. The CDR3 bases are TGTGCCATCAGGGACAGGGACACTGAAGCTTTCTTT. Its protein product is CAIRDRDTEAFF. Complete variable domain (other parts from reference TRBV19 and TRBJ1-1): DGGITQSPKYLFRKEGQNVTLSCEQNLNHDAMYWYRQDPGQGLRLIYYSQIVNDFQKGDIAEGYSVSREKKESFPLTVTSAQKNPTAFYLCAIRDRDTEAFFGQGTRLTVV.